These 28 T cell receptor beta chains originate from one sample sequenced in a study of blood T cell repertoires in COVID-19. The data were produced by immunoSEQ multiplex PCR, yet TCRdb's version contains in-frame clones alone and is incomplete. Here the sample spans around 100,000 clones, around 83% being singletons. Input material: peripheral blood. These receptors were obtained from a man between 70 and 80 years old with active or convalescent COVID-19.

The chain employs TRBV7-9 and TRBJ1-2, with 7 bases aligning to TRBD1. The CDR3 consists of 13 residues. Germline V lookup: CDR1 SEHNR, CDR2 FQNEAQ (reference sequence). With 5 bases clipped from V and 4 bases from J, the junction kept 4 bases outside the gene matches. CDR3 loop: CASSPDRSYGYTF. The CDR3 DNA is TGTGCCAGCAGCCCGGACAGGAGCTATGGCTACACCTTC.

The CDR3 nucleotides are TGTGCCAGCAGTTTGCACACAGGCTCTGGAAACACCATATATTTT. Its protein is CASSLHTGSGNTIYF. The J gene is TRBJ1-3, the V gene TRBV28; D possibly corresponds to TRBD1 (5 bases). Germline V gene lookup returns CDR1 MDHEN and CDR2 SYDVKM. The CDR3 is 15 amino acids. Trimming stripped 3 bases from V and 0 bases from J, with 9 bases between.

The chain links TRBV7-2 to TRBJ2-2; a possible D gene is TRBD1 (5 bases). The CDR3 extends over 15 amino acids. V shed 5 bases and J shed 6 bases, with 16 bases lying between them. CDR1 is SGHTA and CDR2 is FQGNSA in the germline V gene. The CDR3 loop is CASSPTGRVSGELFF. The CDR3 bases are TGTGCCAGCAGCCCCACAGGCCGGGTTTCCGGGGAGCTGTTTTTT. Full variable domain (remainder filled in from reference TRBV7-2 and TRBJ2-2): GAGVSQSPSNKVTEKGKDVELRCDPISGHTALYWYRQSLGQGLEFLIYFQGNSAPDKSGLPSDRFSAERTGGSVSTLTIQRTQQEDSAVYLCASSPTGRVSGELFFGEGSRLTVL.

The rearrangement joins TRBV29-1 to TRBJ1-2, with 9 bases lining up with TRBD1. V trimming: 4 bases; J trimming: 2 bases; junction bases outside the gene matches: 14. The CDR3 runs to 17 residues. Germline CDR1 SQVTM, CDR2 ANQGSEA. Here the CDR3 reads CSVGSGGQGQRNYGYTF. In DNA, the CDR3 is TGCAGCGTTGGTTCCGGGGGACAGGGACAGAGAAACTATGGCTACACCTTC.

The chain recombines TRBV19 with TRBJ2-2; 10 nucleotides line up with TRBD2. Per germline, CDR1 LNHDA and CDR2 SQIVND (reference sequence). The CDR3 loop spans 16 amino acids. Trimming cost V 4 bases and J 4 bases; bases outside gene matches: 6. CDR3: CASSRGLAGVTGELFF. The CDR3 DNA sequence: TGTGCCAGTAGTAGGGGTCTAGCGGGGGTCACCGGGGAGCTGTTTTTT.

This rearrangement joins TRBV2 to TRBJ2-6, with D uncertain. V lost 7 bases to trimming and J lost 1 base, with 8 bases between them. This CDR3 spans 14 amino acids. Germline assignment: CDR1 SNHLY and CDR2 FYNNEI. The CDR3 DNA sequence: TGTGCCAGCAACAAAGTATCTGGGGCCAACGTCCTGACTTTC. This codes for CASNKVSGANVLTF. Variable domain in full (rest from reference TRBV2 and TRBJ2-6): EPEVTQTPSHQVTQMGQEVILRCVPISNHLYFYWYRQILGQKVEFLVSFYNNEISEKSEIFDDQFSVERPDGSNFTLKIRSTKLEDSAMYFCASNKVSGANVLTFGAGSRLTVL.

The chain couples TRBV12-3 or TRBV12-4 to TRBJ1-5; D call uncertain. The CDR3 runs 13 residues. Trimming stripped 3 bases from V and 3 bases from J, with 6 bases between. The CDR3 DNA reads TGTGCCAGCAGTTTTCAGGTCAATCAGCCCCAGCATTTT. Protein: CASSFQVNQPQHF.

The chain is built from TRBV9 and TRBJ1-2; 7 bases map to TRBD1. The CDR3 covers 14 residues. The V gene's germline CDR1 is SGDLS and CDR2 YYNGEE. V was pared by 0 bases and J by 8 bases, with 7 bases of the junction left unmatched. CDR3 in amino acids: CASSVGGGAGGYTF. The CDR3 DNA reads TGTGCCAGCAGCGTAGGAGGGGGCGCGGGAGGCTACACCTTC.

The count of this clone is one. This chain links TRBV19 with TRBJ1-5, with TRBD1 matching 9 bases. With V trimmed by 5 bases and J by 5 bases, 16 bases remained unmatched. The CDR3 extends over 18 amino acids. Looked up from germline, CDR1 is LNHDA and CDR2 is SQIVND (reference sequence). CDR3 sequence: CASSAYPGTGPGDQPQHF. CDR3 bases: TGTGCCAGTAGTGCGTACCCTGGGACAGGGCCGGGCGATCAGCCCCAGCATTTT.

The chain links TRBV2 to TRBJ2-7; perhaps TRBD1 as D (6 bases). Looked up from germline, CDR1 is SNHLY and CDR2 is FYNNEI. The CDR3 extends over 12 amino acids. The V end was cut by 2 bases, the J end by 12 bases, with 14 bases between. The CDR3 spells CASSESGRGMYF. The CDR3 DNA is TGTGCCAGCAGTGAATCAGGCAGGGGTATGTACTTC. Complete variable domain (other parts from reference TRBV2 and TRBJ2-7): EPEVTQTPSHQVTQMGQEVILRCVPISNHLYFYWYRQILGQKVEFLVSFYNNEISEKSEIFDDQFSVERPDGSNFTLKIRSTKLEDSAMYFCASSESGRGMYFGPGTRLTVT.

This chain joins TRBV21-1 and TRBJ1-2; the D call of TRBD1 is as the table states it, not checked on the DNA. TRBV21-1 constitutes a pseudogene. The CDR3 length is 17 residues. CDR3 sequence (DNA): TGTGCCAGCAGCAAAGCGCTGCGACAGGGTGGAAACTATGGCTACACCTTC. Amino acids: CASSKALRQGGNYGYTF.

The V and J genes are TRBV28 and TRBJ1-2, with 7 nucleotides matching TRBD1. V shed 6 bases, J shed 7 bases, and the junction held 11 bases outside the gene matches. This CDR3 region has 14 residues. Germline-derived CDR1 and CDR2 are MDHEN and SYDVKM. CDR3 loop: CASSRGQTTSGYTF. The CDR3, as DNA: TGTGCCAGCAGCCGGGGACAGACAACCTCTGGCTACACCTTC.

The chain uses TRBV5-8 and TRBJ1-2; D remains unclear. The V and J ends lost 2 bases and 3 bases respectively, with 2 bases between them. CDR3 length equals 11 residues. CDR1 is SGHTS, CDR2 YDEGEE, per germline. The CDR3: CASSFYYGYTF. In DNA form, the CDR3 reads TGTGCCAGCAGCTTCTACTATGGCTACACCTTC.

This chain joins TRBV19 and TRBJ1-1; 10 nucleotides line up with TRBD1. Trimming took 5 bases from V and 4 from J; bases not matched to a gene: 4. This CDR3 region has 14 residues. Germline CDR1 LNHDA, CDR2 SQIVND (reference sequence). CDR3 in DNA: TGTGCCAGTAGTCCCCGGGACAGGGGCACTGAAGCTTTCTTT. Translated: CASSPRDRGTEAFF.

This clone was detected only a few times. This chain joins TRBV4-3 and TRBJ1-3; the match to TRBD1 covers 7 bases. Germline CDR1 and CDR2: LGHNA and YSLEER. The trim removed 2 bases at V and 5 bases at J, leaving 12 bases unmatched. The CDR3 runs to 17 residues. This CDR3 is CASSQTLGQDVRNTIYF. The CDR3 nucleotides read TGCGCCAGCAGCCAAACCCTCGGACAGGATGTAAGAAACACCATATATTTT.

In DNA, the CDR3 is TGTGCCAGCAGTGAAGGCACTCAGCCCCAGCATTTT. Its protein is CASSEGTQPQHF. This chain links TRBV25-1 with TRBJ1-5; no definite D call. Per the germline V gene, CDR1 is MGHDK and CDR2 is SYGVNS. V lost 2 bases and J lost 6, with 5 bases in between. The length of the CDR3 is 12 residues. Variable domain in full (rest from reference TRBV25-1 and TRBJ1-5): EADIYQTPRYLVIGTGKKITLECSQTMGHDKMYWYQQDPGMELHLIHYSYGVNSTEKGDLSSESTVSRIRTEHFPLTLESARPSHTSQYLCASSEGTQPQHFGDGTRLSIL.

The V gene is TRBV28, the J gene TRBJ2-7; 7 bases fit TRBD1. CDR3 length: 15 residues. The germline gives CDR1 MDHEN, CDR2 SYDVKM. The V gene end was trimmed by 6 bases and the J gene end by 1 base; junction bases not matched to a gene: 9. CDR3 amino acids: CASRPDRVRSYEQYF. The CDR3 coding sequence is TGTGCCAGCAGACCTGACAGGGTGCGGTCCTACGAGCAGTACTTC.

This chain joins TRBV5-6 and TRBJ2-3, with TRBD2 matching over 8 bases. The V gene end was trimmed by 0 bases and the J gene end by 5 bases; junction bases not matched to a gene: 5. The CDR3 totals 15 residues. Germline values: CDR1 SGHDT, CDR2 YYEEEE. The DNA of the CDR3 is TGTGCCAGCAGCTTGGACCCAGCGGGGGTAGATACGCAGTATTTT. Protein product: CASSLDPAGVDTQYF.

The chain links TRBV11-3 to TRBJ1-3; a possible D gene is TRBD1 (5 bases). The V gene's germline CDR1 is SGHNT and CDR2 YENEEA. V lost 5 bases, J lost 4 bases, and 12 bases lay in between. This CDR3 region has 14 residues. The CDR3 loop is CASSHKGCGNTIYF. In DNA form, the CDR3 reads TGTGCCAGCAGCCATAAGGGGTGCGGAAACACCATATATTTT.

V is TRBV7-3 and J is TRBJ1-1; 7 bases line up with TRBD1. Looked up from germline, CDR1 is SGHTA and CDR2 is FQGTGA. The CDR3 spans 14 residues. With V trimmed by 4 bases and J by 6 bases, 8 bases remained unmatched. In DNA, the CDR3 is TGTGCCAGCAGCTCTCAGGGGGAAGCGGCTGAAGCTTTCTTT. Translating it yields CASSSQGEAAEAFF.

The V call is TRBV7-2, the J call TRBJ2-5, with D tentatively TRBD2 (7 bases). The CDR3 length is 15 residues. Between the trimmed V and J ends, which lost 1 base and 4 bases, there was a span of 13 bases. The germline CDR1 and CDR2 sequences are SGHTA and FQGNSA. Here the CDR3 DNA reads TGTGCCAGCAGCTTAGTGCGGGGGCCGATAGAGACCCAGTACTTC. Its protein is CASSLVRGPIETQYF.

CDR3 amino acids: CASSLESRRNNEQFF. The CDR3 DNA follows: TGCGCCAGCAGCTTGGAATCGCGGCGGAACAATGAGCAGTTCTTC. V usage is TRBV5-1 and J usage is TRBJ2-1, with D hard to call. The CDR3 consists of 15 residues. Per the germline V gene, CDR1 is SGHRS and CDR2 is YFSETQ. V dropped 0 bases and J dropped 5 bases, with 12 bases sitting between them. Full variable domain (missing parts from reference TRBV5-1 and TRBJ2-1): KAGVTQTPRYLIKTRGQQVTLSCSPISGHRSVSWYQQTPGQGLQFLFEYFSETQRNKGNFPGRFSGRQFSNSRSEMNVSTLELGDSALYLCASSLESRRNNEQFFGPGTRLTVL.

The J gene is TRBJ2-2, the V gene TRBV3-1 (or the pseudogene TRBV3-2); D gene unclear. From germline, CDR1 is LGHDT and CDR2 YNNKEL (reference sequence). Trimming shortened V by 0 bases and J by 5 bases, and 13 bases separated the two germline ends. The CDR3 runs 16 residues. CDR3 loop: CASSQDRGSWTGELFF. For the CDR3, the DNA is TGTGCCAGCAGCCAAGATCGCGGTAGCTGGACCGGGGAGCTGTTTTTT.

This sequence joins TRBV28 and TRBJ1-6; 7 nucleotides line up with TRBD1. Germline V gene data show CDR1 as MDHEN and CDR2 as SYDVKM. There are 14 residues in the CDR3. J was trimmed by 10 bases and V by 6 bases; bases with no gene match: 9. Here the CDR3 reads CASRPGQERSPLHF. The CDR3 bases are TGTGCCAGCAGGCCCGGACAGGAGAGATCACCCCTCCACTTT.

The chain has TRBV7-2 and TRBJ1-5; TRBD1 matches 8 bases. The germline gives CDR1 SGHTA, CDR2 FQGNSA. CDR3 length: 14 residues. J gave up 4 bases and V 3 bases, and 2 bases lay outside the gene matches. The chain's CDR3 is CASSLTGENQPQHF. In DNA form, the CDR3 reads TGTGCCAGCAGCTTGACAGGGGAAAATCAGCCCCAGCATTTT.

J is TRBJ1-1 and V is TRBV7-8, with 10 nucleotides matching TRBD1. Germline assignment: CDR1 SGHVS and CDR2 FQNEAQ. The CDR3 is made up of 16 amino acids. Trimming removed 1 base from V and 3 bases from J; junction bases left unmatched: 5. The CDR3 DNA follows: TGTGCCAGCAGCTTAGAGGGACAGGGGATATACACTGAAGCTTTCTTT. Residues: CASSLEGQGIYTEAFF.

This rearrangement joins TRBV7-2 to TRBJ2-3; TRBD1 agrees at 10 bases. CDR1 is SGHTA and CDR2 is FQGNSA in the germline V gene. The CDR3 is made up of 14 amino acids. With V trimmed by 4 bases and J by 4 bases, 2 bases remained unmatched. CDR3 protein: CASSSTGGPDTQYF. The CDR3 region has the DNA TGTGCCAGCAGCTCGACAGGGGGCCCAGATACGCAGTATTTT.

This clone has only a few counts. The rearrangement links TRBV19 to TRBJ1-1; no clear D. Germline CDR1 reads LNHDA; CDR2 reads SQIVND (reference sequence). Trimming removed 2 bases from V and 3 bases from J, with 7 bases in between. The length of the CDR3 is 13 residues. The CDR3 bases are TGTGCCAGTAGTATAAACATTTACACTGAAGCTTTCTTT. Its translation: CASSINIYTEAFF.